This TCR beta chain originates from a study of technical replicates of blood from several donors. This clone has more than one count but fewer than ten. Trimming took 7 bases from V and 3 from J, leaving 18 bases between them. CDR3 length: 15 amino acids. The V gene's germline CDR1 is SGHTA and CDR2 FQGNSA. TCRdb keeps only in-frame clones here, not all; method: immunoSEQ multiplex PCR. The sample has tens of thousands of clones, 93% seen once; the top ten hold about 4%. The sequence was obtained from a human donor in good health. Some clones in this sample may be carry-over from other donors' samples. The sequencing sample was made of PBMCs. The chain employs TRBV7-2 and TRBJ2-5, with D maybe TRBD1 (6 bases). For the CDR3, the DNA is TGTGCCAGCAACTCGTATGGTGGGGGCAAAGAGACCCAGTACTTC. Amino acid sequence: CASNSYGGGKETQYF. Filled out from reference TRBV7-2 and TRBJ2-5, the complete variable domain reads GAGVSQSPSNKVTEKGKDVELRCDPISGHTALYWYRQSLGQGLEFLIYFQGNSAPDKSGLPSDRFSAERTGGSVSTLTIQRTQQEDSAVYLCASNSYGGGKETQYFGPGTRLLVL.